The 30 T cell receptor beta chains below were found in one sample sequenced in a study of T cells in Graves' hyperthyroidism and ophthalmopathy. TCR beta CDR3 regions were amplified from RNA transcripts. First-round RT-PCR targeting the TCR CDR3 was performed with the HTBI primer set. TCRdb fed the multiplex PCR reads into MiXCR, producing one record per CDR3 protein. The data contain approximately 200,000 distinct CDR3 sequences, approximately 16% of them singletons. The material sequenced was blood. The receptors come from a man aged 40-49 years with Graves' hyperthyroidism.

The chain couples TRBV20-1 to TRBJ1-2; D unclear. Per germline, CDR1 DFQATT and CDR2 SNEGSKA (reference sequence). The V gene lost 0 bases and the J gene lost 5 bases, with 16 bases spanning the gap. There are 15 residues in the CDR3. The CDR3 coding sequence is TGCAGTGCTAGAGATCCGAGCCTAAACAGATATGGCTACACCTTC. It encodes CSARDPSLNRYGYTF.

This clonotype showed up many times. The chain joins TRBV20-1 to TRBJ2-7; D possibly uses TRBD1 or TRBD2 (5 bases each). Germline V lookup: CDR1 DFQATT, CDR2 SNEGSKA (reference sequence). The CDR3 has 15 residues. Trimming took off 1 base at V and 4 bases at J, with 17 bases between the two ends. CDR3 in amino acids: CSARARDLPAYEQYF. The CDR3 nucleotides are TGCAGTGCTAGAGCGAGGGACCTCCCAGCTTACGAGCAGTACTTC.

This clonotype was detected many times. CDR3: CASSRGTFPATDTQYF. The CDR3 DNA reads as TGCGCCAGCAGCCGTGGGACTTTCCCTGCCACAGATACGCAGTATTTT. The genes are TRBV5-1 and TRBJ2-3, with TRBD2 as a possible D gene (6 bases). Trimming shortened V by 4 bases and J by 2 bases, and 17 bases separated the two germline ends. CDR3 length: 16 amino acids. Germline CDR1 SGHRS, CDR2 YFSETQ. Full variable domain (rest looked up from reference TRBV5-1 and TRBJ2-3): KAGVTQTPRYLIKTRGQQVTLSCSPISGHRSVSWYQQTPGQGLQFLFEYFSETQRNKGNFPGRFSGRQFSNSRSEMNVSTLELGDSALYLCASSRGTFPATDTQYFGPGTRLTVL.

This clonotype was counted only a few times. The V gene is TRBV5-1, the J gene TRBJ2-1; 8 nucleotides align to TRBD2. This CDR3 region has 13 residues. Germline trimming cut 9 bases from V and 5 bases from J; bases unmatched to any gene: 7. Germline assignment: CDR1 SGHRS and CDR2 YFSETQ. CDR3 protein: CATAAGDNNEQFF. CDR3 bases: TGCGCCACCGCAGCGGGGGACAACAATGAGCAGTTCTTC.

This clonotype showed up just a few times. V and J are TRBV5-1 and TRBJ2-2, with 11 bases fitting TRBD1. The CDR3 runs to 17 residues. CDR1 and CDR2 (germline): SGHRS, YFSETQ. Losses at the gene ends were 2 bases for V and 6 bases for J; bases not matched to a gene: 9. CDR3 sequence reads: CASSFGQGALVAGELFF. The CDR3 region has the DNA TGCGCCAGCAGCTTCGGACAGGGGGCGCTTGTTGCCGGGGAGCTGTTTTTT.

This chain uses TRBV2 with TRBJ2-1, with a tentative D call TRBD2 (6 bases). The CDR3 is 14 amino acids. From germline, CDR1 is SNHLY and CDR2 FYNNEI. V was shortened by 4 bases and J by 7 bases, with 14 bases between the two germline ends. DNA of the CDR3: TGTGCCAGCAGTGCCGGCGGGATTTCTAATGAGCAGTTCTTC. It encodes CASSAGGISNEQFF.

The sample holds many counts of this clonotype. J is TRBJ2-2 and V is TRBV6-1; TRBD2 matches 8 bases. This CDR3 region has 16 residues. The germline V gene has CDR1 MNHNS and CDR2 SASEGT. V shed 6 bases and J 5 bases; nucleotides not matched to a gene: 11. CDR3 protein: CASSQSGTRGTGELFF. The CDR3 coding sequence is TGTGCCAGCAGCCAATCCGGGACTAGGGGGACCGGGGAGCTGTTTTTT.

In this sample, this clonotype turned up a few times. The J gene is TRBJ2-7, the V gene TRBV4-2; 8 nucleotides line up with TRBD1. CDR1 and CDR2 (germline): LGHNA, YNFKEQ. This CDR3 has 13 residues. J was trimmed by 3 bases and V by 3 bases; bases with no gene match: 1. CDR3 sequence reads: CASSHDRGYEQYF. The DNA for the CDR3 is TGTGCCAGCAGCCATGACAGGGGCTACGAGCAGTACTTC.

This clonotype was found many times. The V gene is TRBV11-2, the J gene TRBJ2-1; TRBD2 is a possible D gene (5 bases). The CDR3 is 15 residues long. Germline values: CDR1 SGHAT, CDR2 FQNNGV. V gave up 6 bases and J gave up 7 bases, with 19 bases separating them. CDR3: CASSPLGGYQNEQFF. DNA of the CDR3: TGTGCCAGCAGTCCACTCGGCGGGTATCAAAATGAGCAGTTCTTC.

This clonotype was found a few times. The V gene is TRBV5-1, the J gene TRBJ2-7; TRBD2 matches 10 bases. The length of the CDR3 is 21 residues. CDR1 is SGHRS and CDR2 is YFSETQ in the germline V gene. V lost 0 bases, J lost 4 bases, and 22 bases stayed unmatched. CDR3 DNA sequence: TGCGCCAGCAGCTTGGCCACCAGCGGGGGGGCCCAGCTCCATGGCGCTTACGAGCAGTACTTC. Its protein is CASSLATSGGAQLHGAYEQYF. Drawing the rest from reference TRBV5-1 and TRBJ2-7, the complete variable domain is KAGVTQTPRYLIKTRGQQVTLSCSPISGHRSVSWYQQTPGQGLQFLFEYFSETQRNKGNFPGRFSGRQFSNSRSEMNVSTLELGDSALYLCASSLATSGGAQLHGAYEQYFGPGTRLTVT.

This clonotype has at least ten counts. The CDR3 region is CSAAAVTGHAGNTIYF. The CDR3 region has the DNA TGCAGTGCCGCCGCGGTGACAGGGCATGCTGGAAACACCATATATTTT. The V call is TRBV20-1, the J call TRBJ1-3, with 7 positions matching TRBD1. Germline CDR1 DFQATT, CDR2 SNEGSKA (reference sequence). The CDR3 totals 16 residues. V lost 6 bases, J lost 2 bases, and 13 bases stayed unmatched.

The chain couples TRBV18 to TRBJ2-4; D possibly corresponds to TRBD2 (5 bases). Germline V CDR1 and CDR2: KGHSH, LQKENI. CDR3 length: 14 amino acids. The V end was cut by 4 bases, the J end by 5 bases, with 12 bases between. CDR3 nucleotides: TGTGCCAGCTCACACGGGGTCGTTGAAAACATTCAGTACTTC. Protein sequence: CASSHGVVENIQYF. Variable domain in full (rest from reference TRBV18 and TRBJ2-4): NAGVMQNPRHLVRRRGQEARLRCSPMKGHSHVYWYRQLPEEGLKFMVYLQKENIIDESGMPKERFSAEFPKEGPSILRIQQVVRGDSAAYFCASSHGVVENIQYFGAGTRLSVL.

CDR3 region: CASSLGGGASYNEQFF. In DNA form, the CDR3 reads TGCGCCAGCAGCTTGGGTGGGGGGGCATCCTACAATGAGCAGTTCTTC. The chain carries TRBV5-1 and TRBJ2-1; D is possibly TRBD2 (7 bases). The CDR3 is 16 amino acids. Germline lookup yields CDR1 SGHRS and CDR2 YFSETQ. V was clipped by 0 bases and J by 1 base, with 11 bases between them.

This clonotype was detected many times. The chain combines TRBV20-1 with TRBJ2-1; D not resolved. The germline V gene encodes CDR1 DFQATT and CDR2 SNEGSKA (reference sequence). Trimming removed 1 base from V and 6 bases from J, with 10 bases in between. The length of the CDR3 is 13 residues. CDR3 sequence (DNA): TGCAGTGCTAGAGGTGCCCCTTTCAATGAGCAGTTCTTC. Amino acids: CSARGAPFNEQFF.

This clonotype was counted ten times or more. V gene TRBV7-3 combines with J gene TRBJ2-5; 16 bases match TRBD2. The trim removed 6 bases at V and 1 base at J, leaving 5 bases unmatched. The CDR3 covers 17 residues. Germline CDR1 and CDR2: SGHTA and FQGTGA. The CDR3 region is CASSTGLAGGLQETQYF. The DNA for the CDR3 is TGTGCCAGCAGTACGGGACTAGCGGGGGGGCTCCAAGAGACCCAGTACTTC. Together with reference TRBV7-3 and TRBJ2-5, the CDR3 gives the full variable domain: GAGVSQTPSNKVTEKGKYVELRCDPISGHTALYWYRQSLGQGPEFLIYFQGTGAADDSGLPNDRFFAVRPEGSVSTLKIQRTERGDSAVYLCASSTGLAGGLQETQYFGPGTRLLVL.

This clonotype was seen many times. The V call is TRBV2, the J call TRBJ2-5; D is possibly TRBD1 (5 bases). This CDR3 is built from 14 residues. CDR1 is SNHLY and CDR2 is FYNNEI in the germline V gene. V was trimmed by 7 bases and J by 4 bases, leaving 16 bases between them. CDR3 loop: CASTRTGQGETQYF. CDR3 bases: TGTGCCAGCACCCGGACCGGTCAGGGAGAGACCCAGTACTTC.

This clonotype was detected many times. The chain employs TRBV3-1 and TRBJ1-1; D is ambiguous. The V end lost 0 bases, the J end lost 3 bases, and 5 bases lay between the germline ends. The CDR3 has 13 amino acids. Germline V lookup: CDR1 LGHDT, CDR2 YNNKEL (reference sequence). The CDR3 is CASSQDGDTEAFF. The CDR3 nucleotides are TGTGCCAGCAGCCAAGATGGGGACACTGAAGCTTTCTTT.

This chain links TRBV11-3 with TRBJ2-5, with 10 nucleotides matching TRBD2. Unmatched junction bases numbered 11, after V lost 5 bases and J lost 5 bases. Germline V gene sequence: CDR1 SGHNT, CDR2 YENEEA. The CDR3 covers 16 residues. CDR3 DNA sequence: TGTGCCAGCAGCCATCTAGCGGGGGCTGGAGGGGAGACCCAGTACTTC. Its translation: CASSHLAGAGGETQYF.

As concerns this clonotype: Since a much larger clone is just one base distant, this may be a read error. The genes are TRBV7-8 and TRBJ2-3; TRBD2 agrees at 13 bases. Germline V CDR1 and CDR2: SGHVS, FQNEAQ. J was trimmed by 2 bases and V by 1 base; bases with no gene match: 9. The CDR3 runs to 19 residues. CDR3 sequence: CASSLVGLGLAGPTDTQYF. The CDR3, as DNA: TGTGCCAGCAGCTTAGTTGGTTTGGGACTAGCGGGGCCCACAGATACGCAGTATTTT.

This chain links TRBV7-2 with TRBJ1-2; D is unresolved. Germline V gene lookup returns CDR1 SGHTA and CDR2 FQGNSA. Trimming shortened V by 3 bases and J by 6 bases, and 14 bases separated the two germline ends. The CDR3 runs to 14 residues. CDR3 coding DNA: TGTGCCAGCAGCTTCCCGCGGGGATGGGATGGCTACACCTTC. Translating it yields CASSFPRGWDGYTF.

This clonotype occurred many times. This chain connects TRBV3-1 to TRBJ2-3; TRBD1 aligns across 9 bases. The CDR3 is 14 amino acids. Germline lookup yields CDR1 LGHDT and CDR2 YNNKEL (reference sequence). The V segment lost 4 bases and the J segment 5 bases; nucleotides outside the gene matches: 4. CDR3 residues: CASSRDRAGDTQYF. The CDR3 region has the DNA TGTGCCAGCAGCCGGGACAGGGCTGGAGATACGCAGTATTTT.

This clonotype was seen a handful of times. V usage is TRBV6-4 and J usage is TRBJ2-2; D not certain. Germline V gene sequence: CDR1 MRHNA, CDR2 SNTAGT. Trimming removed 8 bases from V and 1 base from J, with 14 bases in between. This CDR3 is built from 15 residues. The CDR3: CASRRRPLNTGELFF. The CDR3 region has the DNA TGTGCCAGCCGCCGGCGGCCCCTGAACACCGGGGAGCTGTTTTTT.

This clonotype was picked up a small number of times. One base away lies a much larger clone, so this may be a sequencing read error. This CDR3 is missing its conserved last phenylalanine or tryptophan, likely due to a read error. This chain uses TRBV7-3 with TRBJ2-5; no reliable D call. Germline V CDR1 and CDR2: SGHTA, FQGTGA. CDR3 length: 14 residues. V was clipped by 0 bases and J by 1 base, with 6 bases between them. The CDR3 DNA follows: TGTGCCAGCAGCTTAACGGTCAGCCAAGAGACCCAGTACCTC. Encoded protein: CASSLTVSQETQYL.

The sample holds a few counts of this clonotype. This chain uses TRBV5-6 with TRBJ2-1; tentatively, D is TRBD1 (5 bases). Trimming stripped 2 bases from V and 4 bases from J, with 10 bases between. Per germline, CDR1 SGHDT and CDR2 YYEEEE. The CDR3 spans 14 residues. CDR3 coding DNA: TGTGCCAGCAGCTTCCAGGGTGCTTACAATGAGCAGTTCTTC. Its translation: CASSFQGAYNEQFF.

Note on this clonotype: Germline is not matched at one junction end, which may reflect a read error. CDR3: CATSRGKGTEALRHF. The CDR3 nucleotides read TGTGCCACCAGCAGAGGAAAAGGGACAGAGGCCCTGCGGCACTTC. The rearrangement uses TRBV15 and TRBJ2-5; 7 positions agree with TRBD1. Germline V CDR1 and CDR2: LNHNV, YYDKDF (reference sequence). The CDR3 spans 15 residues. The full variable domain, completed using reference TRBV15 and TRBJ2-5, is DAMVIQNPRYQVTQFGKPVTLSCSQTLNHNVMYWYQQKSSQAPKLLFHYYDKDFNNEADTPDNFQSRRPNTSFCFLDIRSPGLGDTAMYLCATSRGKGTEALRHFGPGTRLLVL.

The chain carries TRBV5-8 and TRBJ1-2; possible D gene TRBD1, 6 bases. This CDR3 has 15 amino acids. CDR1 and CDR2 from the germline V gene are SGHTS and YDEGEE. Between the trimmed V and J ends, which lost 3 bases and 3 bases, there was a span of 15 bases. Here the CDR3 DNA reads TGTGCCAGCAGCTCGTACGGGGGCCCCCACTATGGCTACACCTTC. Amino acid sequence: CASSSYGGPHYGYTF.

J is TRBJ1-1 and V is TRBV4-3; D is ambiguous. This CDR3 region has 14 residues. Germline values: CDR1 LGHNA, CDR2 YSLEER. Trimming shortened V by 2 bases and J by 1 base, and 8 bases separated the two germline ends. The CDR3 DNA is TGCGCCAGCAGCCAAACTACACCGAACACTGAAGCTTTCTTT. The encoded protein is CASSQTTPNTEAFF.

This rearrangement joins TRBV7-2 to TRBJ2-1; no definite D call. Between the trimmed V and J ends, which lost 1 base and 0 bases, there was a span of 7 bases. Germline CDR1 SGHTA, CDR2 FQGNSA. CDR3 length: 15 residues. CDR3 DNA: TGTGCCAGCAGCTTAGAGTTAGGCTCCTACAATGAGCAGTTCTTC. Amino acid sequence: CASSLELGSYNEQFF.

The rearrangement joins TRBV7-2 to TRBJ2-5, with D tentatively TRBD1 or TRBD2 (6 bases each). Trimming stripped 5 bases from V and 2 bases from J, with 21 bases between. Germline V gene sequence: CDR1 SGHTA, CDR2 FQGNSA. This CDR3 is built from 17 residues. This chain's CDR3 is CASSPGVWAGPQETQYF. CDR3 nucleotides: TGTGCCAGCAGCCCAGGGGTGTGGGCGGGACCTCAAGAGACCCAGTACTTC.

Ten or more counts support this clonotype. V is TRBV15 and J is TRBJ1-1; the D is unclear. Germline CDR1 LNHNV, CDR2 YYDKDF (reference sequence). V gave up 5 bases and J gave up 4 bases, with 17 bases separating them. CDR3 size: 15 residues. The DNA for the CDR3 is TGTGCCACCAGCCGAAGTGGCTTTTCAGGCACTGAAGCTTTCTTT. Its translation is CATSRSGFSGTEAFF.